A selection of T cell receptor beta chains follows, all from one sample in a study of cytomegalovirus exposure and HLA in healthy donors. Sequencing used immunoSEQ multiplex PCR; TCRdb keeps in-frame clones, though not all of them. The sample shows over 150,000 clones, roughly 79% of them seen only once. The sample comprised PBMCs. These receptors all stem from a woman aged 50 to 65 in good health and CMV-seronegative. Both conserved end residues are part of each CDR3. Fields, in order: D gene, CDR3 length, clone size, J gene, V gene, CDR3 DNA, CDR3 protein. D genes are given only for firm matches. Not every row has a clone size; where given, it reads once, few, many or a size class.

D: TRBD1
length: 16
size: NA
J: TRBJ2-2
V: TRBV10-3
DNA: TGTGCCATCAGGTTAAGACAGGGGAGTGAAACCGGGGAGCTGTTTTTT
CDR3: CAIRLRQGSETGELFF

D: NA
length: 17
size: NA
J: TRBJ2-3
V: TRBV27
DNA: TGTGCCAGCAGTCGCGTGGTGCGTGAGCTTAGCACAGATACGCAGTATTTT
CDR3: CASSRVVRELSTDTQYF

D: NA
length: 13
size: NA
J: TRBJ2-5
V: TRBV2
DNA: TGTGCCAGCAAGCGGACAGAACAAGAGACCCAGTACTTC
CDR3: CASKRTEQETQYF

D: NA
length: 14
size: NA
J: TRBJ2-7
V: TRBV2
DNA: TGTGCCAGCACCAAAGAACAGGACTCCTACGAGCAGTACTTC
CDR3: CASTKEQDSYEQYF

D: TRBD2
length: 16
size: NA
J: TRBJ2-1
V: TRBV7-2
DNA: TGTGCCAGCAGCTTAATCCCAGCGGGAGTAGTCGATGAGCAGTTCTTC
CDR3: CASSLIPAGVVDEQFF

D: TRBD1
length: 17
size: NA
J: TRBJ1-1
V: TRBV5-1
DNA: TGCGCCAGCAGGCCTTTTGGGACAGGGGGTTTGAACACTGAAGCTTTCTTT
CDR3: CASRPFGTGGLNTEAFF

D: TRBD1
length: 15
size: NA
J: TRBJ1-6
V: TRBV18
DNA: TGTGCCAGCTCACCAAGGCAGGGGGATAATTCACCCCTCCACTTT
CDR3: CASSPRQGDNSPLHF

D: NA
length: 13
size: NA
J: TRBJ1-1
V: TRBV25-1
DNA: TGTGCCAGCTCCCTTGCGGGGAACACTGAAGCTTTCTTT
CDR3: CASSLAGNTEAFF

D: NA
length: 14
size: NA
J: TRBJ1-1
V: TRBV6-6
DNA: TGTGCCAGCAATCCCATCCCGGGACCCGGGGGAGCTTTCTTT
CDR3: CASNPIPGPGGAFF

D: TRBD2
length: 19
size: NA
J: TRBJ2-7
V: TRBV7-9
DNA: TGTGCCAGCAGCCAGGGTAGCGGGGGGGCCGGGCGAAGAACCTACGAGCAGTACTTC
CDR3: CASSQGSGGAGRRTYEQYF

D: TRBD2
length: 17
size: many
J: TRBJ2-2
V: TRBV4-2
DNA: TGTGCCAGCAGCCAAGATCCCCTAGCGGGAGGCCCCGGGGAGCTGTTTTTT
CDR3: CASSQDPLAGGPGELFF

D: NA
length: 15
size: NA
J: TRBJ1-4
V: TRBV28
DNA: TGTGCCAGCAGTGGGGGACGGGACAAGGCTGAAAAACTGTTTTTT
CDR3: CASSGGRDKAEKLFF

D: TRBD1
length: 14
size: NA
J: TRBJ2-1
V: TRBV10-3
DNA: TGTGCCATCGCGGGACAGGGTGGGAACAATGAGCAGTTCTTC
CDR3: CAIAGQGGNNEQFF

D: TRBD1
length: 20
size: NA
J: TRBJ1-6
V: TRBV18
DNA: TGTGCCAGCTCACCACCCTTTAAAAATACAGGGGGAAGCTATAATTCACCCCTCCACTTT
CDR3: CASSPPFKNTGGSYNSPLHF

D: NA
length: 16
size: few
J: TRBJ1-1
V: TRBV18
DNA: TGTGCCAGCTCACCGGAGGACAGTCCGGGACACACTGAAGCTTTCTTT
CDR3: CASSPEDSPGHTEAFF

D: TRBD1
length: 15
size: NA
J: TRBJ2-7
V: TRBV6-5
DNA: TGTGCCAGCAGTTACCGGTTGACAGGGCCCTACGAGCAGTACTTC
CDR3: CASSYRLTGPYEQYF

D: NA
length: 17
size: NA
J: TRBJ1-5
V: TRBV15
DNA: TGTGCCACCAGCAGAGTAATGGGGAGAGGCAGCAATCAGCCCCAGCATTTT
CDR3: CATSRVMGRGSNQPQHF